A single sample gave rise to the 22 T cell receptor beta chains below, sequenced in a study of cytomegalovirus exposure and HLA in healthy donors. Vbeta (60) and Jbeta (13) primers were used in the PCR. Profiling relied on immunoSEQ multiplex PCR, and the TCRdb table lists in-frame clones only, not all of them. The sample records 100,000 to 150,000 clones, 77% being singletons. The sequenced sample was PBMCs. The source of these receptors is a woman aged 55-70 years in good health and CMV-seronegative.

This chain links TRBV5-1 with TRBJ2-7, with D tentatively TRBD1 (5 bases). Deletions cut 4 bases from V and 4 bases from J, with 18 bases between. Germline loops: CDR1 SGHRS, CDR2 YFSETQ. CDR3 length: 15 residues. CDR3: CASSPQAGLVYEQYF. In DNA, the CDR3 is TGCGCCAGCAGCCCCCAGGCAGGGCTTGTTTACGAGCAGTACTTC.

V usage is TRBV29-1 and J usage is TRBJ2-1; D call uncertain. The V gene's germline CDR1 is SQVTM and CDR2 ANQGSEA. This CDR3 region has 11 residues. The V end lost 3 bases, the J end lost 7 bases, and 7 bases lay between the germline ends. The DNA of the CDR3 is TGCAGCGTTGATGAGCTTAATGAGCAGTTCTTC. Protein: CSVDELNEQFF.

The chain uses TRBV11-2 and TRBJ2-3; 8 positions agree with TRBD1. This CDR3 has 17 amino acids. Per germline, CDR1 SGHAT and CDR2 FQNNGV. With V trimmed by 6 bases and J by 1 base, 12 bases remained unmatched. For the CDR3, the DNA is TGTGCCAGCAGAATCGGCCCAGGGGGCCACCGCACAGATACGCAGTATTTT. Protein product: CASRIGPGGHRTDTQYF.

CDR3 DNA sequence: TGTGCCACCACCCGGGAGGACAGGGGTTATCCTGAAGCTTTCTTT. Residues: CATTREDRGYPEAFF. The chain carries TRBV19 and TRBJ1-1; 9 bases are a match to TRBD1. CDR1 LNHDA and CDR2 SQIVND come from the germline V gene (reference sequence). V lost 10 bases and J lost 6; bases outside the gene matches: 15. The CDR3 is 15 amino acids.

V and J are TRBV28 and TRBJ1-5, with TRBD1 identical over 8 bases. CDR3 size: 16 residues. Germline V gives CDR1 MDHEN, CDR2 SYDVKM. J lost 2 bases, V lost 5 bases, and 8 bases had no gene match. CDR3 nucleotides: TGTGCCAGCAGTCACCGACAGGGGTATGGCAATCAGCCCCAGCATTTT. It encodes CASSHRQGYGNQPQHF.

Points on this clone: This may arise from a read error, as a much more abundant clone is one base away. V and J are TRBV2 and TRBJ1-1; TRBD1 might be the D (6 bases). Germline CDR1 is SNHLY and CDR2 is FYNNEI. Trimming removed 5 bases at V and 0 bases at J, with 7 bases between. This CDR3 is 13 amino acids long. For the CDR3, the DNA is TGTGCCAGCAGTAACAGGGTGAACACTGAAGCTTTCTTT. This codes for CASSNRVNTEAFF.

This chain joins TRBV4-2 and TRBJ2-7; 10 bases match TRBD2. The ends lost 4 bases at V and 0 bases at J; junction bases unmatched: 9. Germline assignment: CDR1 LGHNA and CDR2 YNFKEQ. The CDR3 sequence is 17 residues long. CDR3 residues: CASSRSGTSANSYEQYF. The CDR3 region has the DNA TGTGCCAGCAGCCGATCAGGGACTAGCGCAAACTCCTACGAGCAGTACTTC.

This clone was seen only a few times. This chain uses TRBV5-5 with TRBJ2-7; D unresolved. The V gene lost 4 bases and the J gene lost 2 bases, with 16 bases spanning the gap. The germline CDR1 and CDR2 sequences are SGHKS and YYEKEE (reference sequence). This CDR3 has 15 amino acids. This chain's CDR3 is CASSRTPQATYEQYF. The CDR3 region has the DNA TGTGCCAGCAGCCGCACCCCCCAGGCGACCTACGAGCAGTACTTC.

The chain couples TRBV29-1 to TRBJ1-1; D perhaps matches TRBD1 (5 bases). This CDR3 contains 8 residues. Germline assignment: CDR1 SQVTM and CDR2 ANQGSEA. Trimming left V 8 bases short and J 11 bases short, with 9 bases between. Here the CDR3 reads CSPTGAFF. In DNA form, the CDR3 reads TGCAGCCCCACAGGCGCTTTCTTT.

V and J are TRBV28 and TRBJ1-2, with TRBD1 matching 10 bases. CDR1 is MDHEN and CDR2 is SYDVKM in the germline V gene. This CDR3 region has 14 residues. The ends lost 5 bases at V and 4 bases at J; junction bases unmatched: 4. The CDR3 spells CASSPGQGFYGYTF. The DNA of the CDR3 is TGTGCCAGCAGTCCGGGACAGGGGTTCTATGGCTACACCTTC.

This clone was picked up a small number of times. The rearrangement links TRBV10-1 to TRBJ2-7; TRBD1 aligns across 7 bases. V was clipped by 2 bases and J by 2 bases; unmatched bases: 3. This CDR3 is built from 14 residues. Germline V gene sequence: CDR1 WNHNN, CDR2 SYGVQD (reference sequence). The CDR3 coding sequence is TGCGCCAGCAGTGAGGGCCAGGGGGCCTACGAGCAGTACTTC. Translation gives CASSEGQGAYEQYF.

The gene calls are TRBV5-1 and TRBJ2-7; D might be TRBD2 (5 bases). The CDR3 extends over 17 amino acids. Trimming shortened V by 0 bases and J by 3 bases, and 19 bases separated the two germline ends. Germline V gives CDR1 SGHRS, CDR2 YFSETQ. The CDR3 nucleotides read TGCGCCAGCAGCTTGGCCGGGATGGGTCATTTAAGCTACGAGCAGTACTTC. This codes for CASSLAGMGHLSYEQYF.

The chain recombines TRBV4-1 with TRBJ2-2, with 9 bases lining up with TRBD2. The junction had 13 bases not matched to a gene; V was cut back by 4 bases and J by 4 bases. Looked up from germline, CDR1 is MGHRA and CDR2 is YSYEKL. CDR3 length equals 18 residues. The CDR3 spells CASSRQGLARSGTGELFF. As DNA, the CDR3 is TGCGCCAGCAGCCGCCAGGGACTAGCCCGGAGTGGCACCGGGGAGCTGTTTTTT.

The V gene is TRBV11-1, the J gene TRBJ2-2, with a tentative D call TRBD1 (6 bases). This CDR3 region has 15 residues. Per the germline V gene, CDR1 is SGHAT and CDR2 is FQDESV (reference sequence). V lost 1 base and J lost 4, with 10 bases in between. The CDR3 DNA follows: TGTGCCAGCAGCTTAGAGGACAGCCCCACCGGGGAGCTGTTTTTT. This gives the protein CASSLEDSPTGELFF.

This rearrangement joins TRBV10-3 to TRBJ2-3, with D tentatively TRBD2 (6 bases). Per the germline V gene, CDR1 is ENHRY and CDR2 is SYGVKD. CDR3 length equals 18 residues. The ends were cut back, 3 bases at V and 0 bases at J, with 19 bases in the middle. CDR3 sequence: CAISDQPGSGDSTDTQYF. The CDR3 DNA reads as TGTGCCATCAGTGACCAGCCGGGATCGGGGGATAGCACAGATACGCAGTATTTT.

This clone was counted a few times. The J gene is TRBJ2-4, the V gene TRBV20-1, with D possibly matching TRBD2 (6 bases). Looked up from germline, CDR1 is DFQATT and CDR2 is SNEGSKA (reference sequence). V was pared by 6 bases and J by 9 bases, with 12 bases between. The length of the CDR3 is 11 residues. CDR3: CSAGGFSIQYF. The CDR3, as DNA: TGCAGTGCCGGGGGTTTCAGCATTCAGTACTTC.

CDR3 in amino acids: CASSEDSLTPLHF. CDR3 coding DNA: TGTGCCAGCAGCGAGGACAGTTTAACACCCCTCCACTTT. V usage is TRBV9 and J usage is TRBJ1-6; D might be TRBD1 (6 bases). Trimming removed 3 bases from V and 11 bases from J, with 12 bases in between. Germline CDR1 SGDLS, CDR2 YYNGEE. The CDR3 consists of 13 residues.

The chain combines TRBV19 with TRBJ2-7; tentatively, D is TRBD1 (6 bases). Germline CDR1 reads LNHDA; CDR2 reads SQIVND (reference sequence). CDR3 size: 14 residues. The V end lost 3 bases, the J end lost 7 bases, and 16 bases lay between the germline ends. The CDR3 region is CASSITAARGEQYF. CDR3 DNA: TGTGCCAGTAGTATCACGGCAGCTAGGGGGGAGCAGTACTTC.

The chain uses TRBV19 and TRBJ1-1, with TRBD1 matching 12 bases. This CDR3 is 17 amino acids long. V trimming: 4 bases; J trimming: 5 bases; junction bases outside the gene matches: 11. Germline values: CDR1 LNHDA, CDR2 SQIVND (reference sequence). The CDR3 sequence: CASSTLGTGGGTTEAFF. The CDR3 bases are TGTGCCAGTAGTACCCTAGGGACAGGGGGCGGTACGACTGAAGCTTTCTTT.

This rearrangement joins TRBV23-1 to TRBJ2-3; 7 nucleotides match TRBD2. TRBV23-1 is flagged as an ORF with uncertain function. Trimming removed 9 bases from V and 9 bases from J; junction bases left unmatched: 3. The CDR3 covers 10 residues. The CDR3 sequence is CARGTTTQYF. CDR3 DNA: TGCGCCAGGGGGACTACAACGCAGTATTTT.

This clone was seen only once. The V and J genes are TRBV5-3 and TRBJ1-5; 8 bases align to TRBD1. TRBV5-3 is marked as an open reading frame, function uncertain. V lost 4 bases and J lost 6; bases outside the gene matches: 12. The CDR3 runs to 16 residues. The CDR3 sequence is CARSGRDRMVFQPQHF. DNA for the CDR3: TGTGCCAGAAGCGGCCGGGACAGGATGGTATTTCAGCCCCAGCATTTT.

The chain couples TRBV9 to TRBJ1-4; D might be TRBD1 (6 bases). The CDR3 is 14 amino acids. Between the trimmed V and J ends, which lost 4 bases and 2 bases, there was a span of 9 bases. Germline V gene sequence: CDR1 SGDLS, CDR2 YYNGEE. CDR3 bases: TGTGCCAGCAGCTCAGGGGAGACTAATGAAAAACTGTTTTTT. Encoded protein: CASSSGETNEKLFF.